This TCR beta chain was recovered during a study of blood T cell repertoires in COVID-19. Study summary: Donors in the United States, Italy and Spain gave samples during acute or convalescent COVID-19. The analysed material was cDNA or gDNA that came from T cells, B-cell-depleted T cells, or PBMCs.

CDR3 size: 14 residues. Germline-derived CDR1 and CDR2 are SGHTA and FQGTGA. After removal of 2 bases from V and 5 bases from J, the junction contained 3 bases not matched to a gene. How the authors handled the data: Reference gene primers were amplified, and this amplification served to estimate nucleated cell counts. The protocol was immunoSEQ multiplex PCR, while the TCRdb copy is restricted to in-frame clones and leaves out a portion. V and J calls and clone size are as listed in that table; D and trimming were resolved from the DNA. The table includes 200,000 to 250,000 clones, about nine tenths detected once.

The sequencing sample was made of peripheral blood. This clonotype originated in a man aged 50 to 60 with COVID-19, enrolled during active disease. The chain combines TRBV7-3 with TRBJ2-1; 7 bases agree with TRBD1. The CDR3 coding sequence is TGTGCCAGCAGCTTAGGGGACAGACACAATGAGCAGTTCTTC. The encoded protein is CASSLGDRHNEQFF.